These 30 T cell receptor beta chains share one sample of origin, sequenced in a study of blood T cell repertoires in COVID-19. Clones were sequenced by immunoSEQ multiplex PCR, and TCRdb holds only the in-frame ones, with some missing. The table has 110,000 or so clones, around nine tenths seen once. Specimen: peripheral blood. The receptors originated from a woman between 65 and 79 years old who had recovered from COVID-19.

This chain connects TRBV4-2 to TRBJ2-2; TRBD2 agrees at 11 bases. CDR3 size: 20 residues. CDR1 and CDR2 (germline): LGHNA, YNFKEQ. V trimming: 5 bases; J trimming: 2 bases; junction bases outside the gene matches: 16. This CDR3 reads CASSGRQILAGAVNTGELFF. In DNA, the CDR3 is TGTGCCAGCAGCGGTCGACAGATACTAGCGGGGGCTGTCAACACCGGGGAGCTGTTTTTT.

V and J are TRBV25-1 and TRBJ1-1, with 8 bases that match TRBD1. CDR3 size: 14 residues. The germline gives CDR1 MGHDK, CDR2 SYGVNS. V lost 6 bases and J lost 7; bases outside the gene matches: 10. In DNA form, the CDR3 reads TGTGCCAGCAGCCCACAGGGGGTAGTTGGTGAAGCTTTCTTT. It specifies CASSPQGVVGEAFF.

The CDR3 nucleotides are TGTGCCAGCAGTGACCCCGGGACAGTGGGCACTGAAGCTTTCTTT. It specifies CASSDPGTVGTEAFF. V is TRBV6-2 or TRBV6-3 and J is TRBJ1-1; 7 bases agree with TRBD1. The CDR3 loop spans 15 amino acids. Germline V lookup: CDR1 MNHEY, CDR2 SVGEGT. Unmatched junction bases numbered 10, after V lost 5 bases and J lost 4 bases.

The chain employs TRBV6-6 and TRBJ2-2; perhaps TRBD2 as D (6 bases). V was cut by 5 bases and J by 2 bases, with 12 bases left in between. This CDR3 is 15 amino acids long. CDR1 MNHNY and CDR2 SVGAGI come from the germline V gene (reference sequence). CDR3 nucleotide sequence: TGTGCCAGCAGTCGCCGGGACTTAAACACCGGGGAGCTGTTTTTT. It is translated as CASSRRDLNTGELFF.

This chain joins TRBV2 and TRBJ2-2; 7 bases fit TRBD2. The CDR3 has 14 residues. Germline CDR1 is SNHLY and CDR2 is FYNNEI. Trimming removed 4 bases from V and 7 bases from J; junction bases left unmatched: 6. CDR3 loop: CASSVQREGGELFF. Written as DNA, the CDR3 is TGTGCCAGCAGTGTCCAGCGGGAAGGCGGGGAGCTGTTTTTT. The whole variable domain, remainder taken from reference TRBV2 and TRBJ2-2, is EPEVTQTPSHQVTQMGQEVILRCVPISNHLYFYWYRQILGQKVEFLVSFYNNEISEKSEIFDDQFSVERPDGSNFTLKIRSTKLEDSAMYFCASSVQREGGELFFGEGSRLTVL.

The J gene is TRBJ1-1, the V gene TRBV9; D unresolved. Germline V lookup: CDR1 SGDLS, CDR2 YYNGEE. The CDR3 loop spans 15 amino acids. Trimming removed 7 bases at V and 5 bases at J, with 21 bases between. The CDR3 is CASPRADSSRTEAFF. CDR3 DNA sequence: TGTGCCAGCCCCCGAGCGGACTCATCGAGGACTGAAGCTTTCTTT. The whole variable domain, filled in from reference TRBV9 and TRBJ1-1, reads DSGVTQTPKHLITATGQRVTLRCSPRSGDLSVYWYQQSLDQGLQFLIQYYNGEERAKGNILERFSAQQFPDLHSELNLSSLELGDSALYFCASPRADSSRTEAFFGQGTRLTVV.

V and J are TRBV3-1 (or the pseudogene TRBV3-2) and TRBJ1-2; 10 bases line up with TRBD1. Germline assignment: CDR1 LGHDT and CDR2 YNNKEL (reference sequence). Unmatched junction bases numbered 5, after V lost 2 bases and J lost 5 bases. This CDR3 has 15 residues. CDR3 protein: CASSQTTGGAYGYTF. CDR3 DNA sequence: TGTGCCAGCAGCCAAACGACAGGGGGCGCTTATGGCTACACCTTC.

This chain joins TRBV18 and TRBJ2-2; 8 bases are shared with TRBD1. J gave up 3 bases and V 3 bases, and 6 bases lay outside the gene matches. The CDR3 has 16 amino acids. In germline, CDR1 is KGHSH, CDR2 LQKENI. CDR3 in amino acids: CASSPRTGIDTGELFF. The CDR3 nucleotides read TGTGCCAGCTCACCGCGGACAGGGATAGACACCGGGGAGCTGTTTTTT.

Comments on this clone: Other nucleotide sequences in the sample specify the same CDR3. This chain connects TRBV3-1 (or the pseudogene TRBV3-2) to TRBJ1-5, with unresolved D. There are 13 residues in the CDR3. V lost 4 bases to trimming and J lost 4 bases, with 8 bases between them. Germline V gene sequence: CDR1 LGHDT, CDR2 YNNKEL (reference sequence). The chain's CDR3 is CASSRGGNQPQHF. CDR3 DNA: TGTGCCAGCAGCCGTGGAGGGAATCAGCCCCAGCATTTT.

V and J are TRBV2 and TRBJ2-2, with D possibly matching TRBD2 (6 bases). Trimming pared 4 bases from V and 2 bases from J, leaving 14 bases between. The V gene's germline CDR1 is SNHLY and CDR2 FYNNEI. The CDR3 length is 16 residues. CDR3 in amino acids: CASSARGISNTGELFF. The CDR3 region has the DNA TGTGCCAGCAGTGCTCGCGGGATAAGTAACACCGGGGAGCTGTTTTTT.

Regarding this clone: Germline and junction disagree at one end, which may indicate a read error. The V call is TRBV6-1, the J call TRBJ2-7; TRBD1 matches 8 bases. The CDR3 has 18 residues. Per the germline V gene, CDR1 is MNHNS and CDR2 is SASEGT. Here the CDR3 DNA reads TGTGCCGGCAGTGAAGCCATGGGAGGAACAGGGGGAATCTACGAGCAGTACTTC. This translates into CAGSEAMGGTGGIYEQYF.

The chain carries TRBV5-1 and TRBJ1-1, with 8 bases lining up with TRBD1. The CDR3 has 14 amino acids. Germline loops: CDR1 SGHRS, CDR2 YFSETQ. The trim removed 7 bases at V and 3 bases at J, leaving 8 bases unmatched. CDR3 sequence: CASSDQGAHTEAFF. In DNA form, the CDR3 reads TGCGCCAGCTCAGACCAGGGGGCCCACACTGAAGCTTTCTTT.

The chain recombines TRBV7-6 with TRBJ2-5; 10 nucleotides match TRBD1. The J segment lost 4 bases and the V segment lost 5 bases, leaving 7 bases of the junction unmatched. The V gene's germline CDR1 is SGHVS and CDR2 FNYEAQ. The CDR3 sequence is 15 residues long. CDR3 in DNA: TGTGCCAGCAGCCCGGACAGGGGGATGATAGAGACCCAGTACTTC. This codes for CASSPDRGMIETQYF.

This rearrangement joins TRBV30 to TRBJ1-1, with 7 bases identical to TRBD1. This CDR3 contains 13 residues. Per germline, CDR1 GTSNPN and CDR2 SVGIG (reference sequence). With 2 bases clipped from V and 7 bases from J, the junction kept 7 bases outside the gene matches. CDR3: CAWSPPGQNEAFF. DNA of the CDR3: TGTGCCTGGAGTCCTCCGGGACAGAATGAAGCTTTCTTT. The variable domain in full, completed from reference TRBV30 and TRBJ1-1, reads SQTIHQWPATLVQPVGSPLSLECTVEGTSNPNLYWYRQAAGRGLQLLFYSVGIGQISSEVPQNLSASRPQDRQFILSSKKLLLSDSGFYLCAWSPPGQNEAFFGQGTRLTVV.

The gene calls are TRBV6-1 and TRBJ1-5; D gene uncertain. The CDR3 length is 13 residues. Germline loops: CDR1 MNHNS, CDR2 SASEGT. V gave up 0 bases and J gave up 11 bases, with 11 bases separating them. The CDR3 coding sequence is TGTGCCAGCAGTGAAGCGAGGACTGGGGCCCAGCATTTT. It codes for CASSEARTGAQHF.

V gene TRBV11-2 combines with J gene TRBJ1-3; no definite D call. The CDR3 is made up of 13 amino acids. Germline-derived CDR1 and CDR2 are SGHAT and FQNNGV. V was pared by 5 bases and J by 3 bases, with 8 bases between. CDR3 sequence: CASSPPGGNTIYF. In nucleotides, the CDR3 is TGTGCCAGCAGCCCCCCAGGTGGAAACACCATATATTTT.

In regard to this clone: Other DNA sequences in the same sample also yield this CDR3. The chain employs TRBV7-2 and TRBJ1-3; D is unclear. V was clipped by 3 bases and J by 4 bases, with 7 bases between them. Per germline, CDR1 SGHTA and CDR2 FQGNSA. The CDR3 consists of 13 residues. The DNA of the CDR3 is TGTGCCAGCAGCTTGGAGCCAGGAAACACCATATATTTT. Translation gives CASSLEPGNTIYF.

This clone has just one count. V and J are TRBV19 and TRBJ2-1; D may be TRBD2 (6 bases). Trimming left V 8 bases short and J 10 bases short, with 24 bases between. This CDR3 is 15 amino acids long. CDR1 is LNHDA, CDR2 SQIVND, per germline (reference sequence). The CDR3 here is CASRTTGFPEGEQFF. The DNA of the CDR3 is TGTGCCAGTCGTACCACGGGTTTCCCGGAGGGCGAGCAGTTCTTC.

This chain joins TRBV6-5 and TRBJ1-6; perhaps TRBD1 as D (6 bases). The V and J ends lost 9 bases and 5 bases respectively, with 14 bases between them. The CDR3 spans 14 residues. Looked up from germline, CDR1 is MNHEY and CDR2 is SVGAGI. The CDR3 sequence is CASSIDRNNSPLHF. In DNA form, the CDR3 reads TGTGCCAGTTCTATCGACAGGAATAATTCACCCCTCCACTTT.

The chain recombines TRBV4-2 with TRBJ1-3, with D hard to call. The CDR3 consists of 15 residues. Trimming removed 1 base from V and 0 bases from J, with 7 bases in between. Germline lookup yields CDR1 LGHNA and CDR2 YNFKEQ. CDR3 DNA: TGTGCCAGCAGCCAAGTCTCGTACTCTGGAAACACCATATATTTT. Protein sequence: CASSQVSYSGNTIYF.

V and J are TRBV7-9 and TRBJ1-1; D is ambiguous. Deletions cut 5 bases from V and 4 bases from J, with 11 bases between. Germline CDR1 is SEHNR and CDR2 is FQNEAQ (reference sequence). This CDR3 is built from 13 residues. CDR3 sequence: CASSQRLATEAFF. In nucleotides, the CDR3 is TGTGCCAGCAGCCAGAGATTAGCCACTGAAGCTTTCTTT.

This clone was found once. The V gene is TRBV5-6, the J gene TRBJ2-2; D gene ambiguous. The CDR3 extends over 12 amino acids. V lost 6 bases to trimming and J lost 5 bases, with 8 bases between them. CDR1 is SGHDT and CDR2 is YYEEEE in the germline V gene. The CDR3 coding sequence is TGTGCCAGCACCCCCCGGACCGGGGAGCTGTTTTTT. Translating gives CASTPRTGELFF. The full variable domain, rest sourced from reference TRBV5-6 and TRBJ2-2, is DAGVTQSPTHLIKTRGQQVTLRCSPKSGHDTVSWYQQALGQGPQFIFQYYEEEERQRGNFPDRFSGHQFPNYSSELNVNALLLGDSALYLCASTPRTGELFFGEGSRLTVL.

This clone was picked up a small number of times. This rearrangement joins TRBV5-4 to TRBJ2-5; D might be TRBD1 (5 bases). This CDR3 is 14 amino acids long. Trimming removed 4 bases at V and 5 bases at J, with 15 bases between. Germline loops: CDR1 SGHNT, CDR2 YYREEE (reference sequence). The CDR3 DNA reads TGTGCCAGCAGCCCTAAGACAGCCGGGGAGACCCAGTACTTC. This translates into CASSPKTAGETQYF.

V gene TRBV6-1 combines with J gene TRBJ1-1; 9 bases map to TRBD1. Germline loops: CDR1 MNHNS, CDR2 SASEGT. The CDR3 has 14 amino acids. The V gene end was trimmed by 3 bases and the J gene end by 5 bases; junction bases not matched to a gene: 4. For the CDR3, the DNA is TGTGCCAGCAGTGATAACAGGGGGCGGACTGAAGCTTTCTTT. As protein: CASSDNRGRTEAFF.

This chain links TRBV29-1 with TRBJ2-2, with TRBD2 identical over 8 bases. CDR3 length: 13 amino acids. Per the germline V gene, CDR1 is SQVTM and CDR2 is ANQGSEA. Trimming cost V 4 bases and J 4 bases; bases outside gene matches: 2. CDR3 in DNA: TGCAGCGTTGCGGCGGGGGGCACCGGGGAGCTGTTTTTT. Amino acid sequence: CSVAAGGTGELFF.

This chain joins TRBV27 and TRBJ1-1, with 9 bases aligning to TRBD1. The CDR3 length is 14 residues. Trimming cost V 5 bases and J 5 bases; bases outside gene matches: 6. The germline CDR1 and CDR2 sequences are MNHEY and SMNVEV (reference sequence). The CDR3 coding sequence is TGTGCCAGCAGTACTTGGGACAGGGTAACTGAAGCTTTCTTT. Amino acid sequence: CASSTWDRVTEAFF.

This chain uses TRBV6-1 with TRBJ2-7, with 8 bases lining up with TRBD2. CDR3 length: 17 amino acids. V dropped 2 bases and J dropped 6; count of bases not matched to a gene: 15. Looked up from germline, CDR1 is MNHNS and CDR2 is SASEGT. The CDR3 spells CASSERNSGGSRSEQYF. The CDR3 region has the DNA TGTGCCAGCAGTGAAAGGAATTCGGGAGGGAGTCGTAGCGAGCAGTACTTC.

This clone was counted once. The V call is TRBV3-1 (or the pseudogene TRBV3-2), the J call TRBJ1-6; D not resolved. Germline values: CDR1 LGHDT, CDR2 YNNKEL (reference sequence). The V end was cut by 7 bases, the J end by 12 bases, with 4 bases between. This CDR3 spans 9 amino acids. This CDR3 reads CASTRPLHF. For the CDR3, the DNA is TGTGCCAGCACTCGACCCCTCCACTTT.

This chain links TRBV28 with TRBJ2-5, with TRBD1 matching 7 bases. Germline V lookup: CDR1 MDHEN, CDR2 SYDVKM. V dropped 0 bases and J dropped 0; count of bases not matched to a gene: 10. This CDR3 comprises 18 residues. Here the CDR3 reads CASSLWTGMAGHQETQYF. The CDR3 DNA follows: TGTGCCAGCAGTTTATGGACAGGGATGGCGGGTCACCAAGAGACCCAGTACTTC.

This chain joins TRBV5-4 and TRBJ2-1; 9 bases are shared with TRBD1. This CDR3 spans 16 amino acids. Trimming removed 4 bases from V and 2 bases from J; junction bases left unmatched: 7. Germline lookup yields CDR1 SGHNT and CDR2 YYREEE (reference sequence). Written as DNA, the CDR3 is TGTGCCAGCAGCCGACCGGGACAGGGTACCTACAATGAGCAGTTCTTC. It encodes CASSRPGQGTYNEQFF.